These T cell receptor beta chains were read from a single sample in a study of OX40 agonist ivuxolimab in advanced cancers. Only in-frame clones appear in the TCRdb table, and some are missing; sequencing was by immunoSEQ multiplex PCR. The table has 50,000 to 75,000 clones, roughly 80% seen once; the top ten hold approximately 3.2%. The sequences come from CD4+ or CD8+ T cells sorted from blood, collected in a trial of the OX40 agonist ivuxolimab. These receptors originate from an adult with an advanced solid tumor such as melanoma, head and neck, liver or kidney cancer. Each CDR3 is given with its conserved first and last residue. The order of the fields is CDR3 length, V gene, J gene, D gene, clone size, CDR3 DNA, CDR3 protein. A D gene is named only where the DNA matches it firmly. Size is stated for part of the rows, as once, few or many counts, or as a class when the clone is expanded.

13	TRBV6-5	TRBJ1-2	TRBD1	NA	TGTGCCAGCAGACTACAGGGGCGGAATGGCTACACCTTC	CASRLQGRNGYTF
13	TRBV7-7	TRBJ2-5	NA	NA	TGTGCTAGCAGCTATGGGGGTAGGGAGACCCAGTACTTC	CASSYGGRETQYF
14	TRBV4-3	TRBJ2-7	TRBD1	NA	TGCGCCAGCAGCCCCCGTGCAGGGGGTCAGGAGCAGTACTTC	CASSPRAGGQEQYF
14	TRBV27	TRBJ2-3	TRBD2	NA	TGTGCCAGCAAAAAGCGGGGCGACACAGATACGCAGTATTTT	CASKKRGDTDTQYF
17	TRBV28	TRBJ1-5	TRBD1	NA	TGTGCCAGCAGTTTAGATCCGGGACAGGGGTTCTCTCAGCCCCAGCATTTT	CASSLDPGQGFSQPQHF
15	TRBV5-1	TRBJ2-5	TRBD1	NA	TGCGCCAGCAGCCCCTGGACAGGAGACCAAGAGACCCAGTACTTC	CASSPWTGDQETQYF
15	TRBV5-1	TRBJ2-7	NA	NA	TGCGCCAGCAGCATTGGGACCGGGCGGACCTACGAGCAGTACTTC	CASSIGTGRTYEQYF
13	TRBV5-4	TRBJ1-2	NA	NA	TGTGCCAGCAGCTTGGCAGGGGCGGGGGGCTACACCTTC	CASSLAGAGGYTF
14	TRBV4-1	TRBJ1-2	TRBD1	NA	TGCGCCAGCAGCACAGGGGGGGCCGTGAGTGGCTACACCTTC	CASSTGGAVSGYTF
16	TRBV18	TRBJ1-4	NA	NA	TGTGCCAGCTCACCCAACTTGGGGGCTTCTAATGAAAAACTGTTTTTT	CASSPNLGASNEKLFF
17	TRBV28	TRBJ2-3	TRBD1	NA	TGTGCCAGCCGCCCCGGTGGCCCAGGGGGTTTGACAGATACGCAGTATTTT	CASRPGGPGGLTDTQYF
15	TRBV7-2	TRBJ2-7	TRBD1	once	TGTGCCAGCAGCCATGGACAGGAATCAAACTACGAGCAGTACTTC	CASSHGQESNYEQYF
14	TRBV6-5	TRBJ1-2	NA	NA	TGTGTCAGCAGTTACTCCGAAAGGGGGGTCGGCTACACCTTC	CVSSYSERGVGYTF
15	TRBV6-6	TRBJ1-4	NA	NA	TGTGCCAGCAGAGACGGAGGAGGGCTGAATGAAAAACTGTTTTTT	CASRDGGGLNEKLFF
16	TRBV6-5	TRBJ2-5	NA	NA	TGTGCCAGCAGTTACTCGAATAACGGGGTGGGTGAGACCCAGTACTTC	CASSYSNNGVGETQYF
15	TRBV7-2	TRBJ2-1	TRBD2	NA	TGTGCCAGCAGCTTAAGAGCGGGGGGGTACAATGAGCAGTTCTTC	CASSLRAGGYNEQFF
15	TRBV7-9	TRBJ1-6	NA	NA	TGTGCCAGCAGCCCTCCTAGCTCCTATAATTCACCCCTCCACTTT	CASSPPSSYNSPLHF
16	TRBV2	TRBJ2-1	TRBD2	NA	TGTGCCAGCAGTGTCCTAGCGGGGCGGGGTCCCAATGAGCAGTTCTTC	CASSVLAGRGPNEQFF
12	TRBV28	TRBJ2-7	TRBD1	NA	TGTGCCAGCACGGACAGGCGCTACGAGCAGTACTTC	CASTDRRYEQYF
13	TRBV6-5	TRBJ2-2	TRBD1	NA	TGTGCCACCGAAAGGGGGCGGTCCGGGGAGCTGTTTTTT	CATERGRSGELFF
13	TRBV28	TRBJ2-7	NA	NA	TGTGCCAGCAGTCCGGGGGACAGTGAGGAGCAGTACTTC	CASSPGDSEEQYF
12	TRBV6-6	TRBJ2-7	NA	NA	TGTGCCAGCAGTTACATAGGGCCCGAGCAGTACTTC	CASSYIGPEQYF
15	TRBV9	TRBJ2-7	NA	NA	TGTGCCAGCAGCGCAGGACTTTCGTCGGGGTACGAGCAGTACTTC	CASSAGLSSGYEQYF